A selection of T cell receptor beta chains follows, all from one sample in a study of human T cells and chemical hapten exposure. TCRdb itself ran the RACE reads through MiXCR, one entry per CDR3 protein. The sample has 200,000 to 300,000 distinct CDR3 sequences; roughly 8.9% are singletons. Material: whole blood, obtained in connection with sensitization to the hapten diphenylcyclopropenone (DPC). These receptors were collected from a woman aged 40 to 55 with alopecia areata. Some clones in this sample may be carry-over from other donors' samples. CDR3s include the opening cysteine and the closing phenylalanine or tryptophan. A D gene is named only where the DNA matches it firmly. Not all rows give a size; the values are once, few, many and, for expanded clones, a class.

d_gene	v_gene	abundance	j_gene	CDR3nt	CDR3aa
TRBD2	TRBV20-1	NA	TRBJ2-5	TGCAGTGCCGGGGTAGCGGGAGCATCGCAGACCCAGTACTTC	CSAGVAGASQTQYF
TRBD1	TRBV5-1	NA	TRBJ2-3	TGCGCCAGCAGCCCCGGGACAGGGGAAGATACGCAGTATTTT	CASSPGTGEDTQYF
NA	TRBV7-6	many	TRBJ2-3	TGTGCCAGCAGTTTAGGGGGGATCGGGACAGATACGCAGTATTTT	CASSLGGIGTDTQYF
TRBD1	TRBV12-3/TRBV12-4	NA	TRBJ1-3	TGTGCCAGCTTCCCCGGTAGGGGACAGGGGTTATATTTT	CASFPGRGQGLYF
TRBD2	TRBV29-1	NA	TRBJ2-4	TGCAGCGTTGCAAGCGGGGAGGCGAACATTCAGTACTTC	CSVASGEANIQYF
TRBD2	TRBV28	NA	TRBJ2-1	TGTGCCAGCAGGGGGACTAGCGGGATCCCCTACAATGAGCAGTTCTTC	CASRGTSGIPYNEQFF
NA	TRBV2	NA	TRBJ1-1	TGTGCCAGCAGTGGGCGAAGGGCTGACACTGAAGCTTTCTTT	CASSGRRADTEAFF
NA	TRBV7-9	NA	TRBJ2-2	TGTGCCAGCAGCTTCCCTTTCACCGGGGAGCTGTTTTTT	CASSFPFTGELFF
NA	TRBV7-3	many	TRBJ2-3	TGTGCCAGCAGCATTAGCACAGATACGCAGTATTTT	CASSISTDTQYF
NA	TRBV5-5	many	TRBJ2-6	TGTGCCAGCAGCAAACAGGGCTCTGGGGCCAACGTCCTGACTTTC	CASSKQGSGANVLTF
NA	TRBV6-2/TRBV6-3	many	TRBJ2-1	TGTGCCAGCAGTTCCACCAGGGTAGCCCTCTCCTACAATGAGCAGTTCTTC	CASSSTRVALSYNEQFF
NA	TRBV7-2	few	TRBJ2-5	TGTGCCAGCAGCTTAGCCCTGGGGCAAGAGACCCAGTACTTC	CASSLALGQETQYF
TRBD1	TRBV7-9	NA	TRBJ2-7	TGTGCCAGTTCCGGGACAGGGGTCTACGAGCAGTACTTC	CASSGTGVYEQYF
TRBD2	TRBV28	NA	TRBJ2-3	TGTGCCAGCAGCCTGGGACTAGCGGGAGAAACAGATACGCAGTATTTT	CASSLGLAGETDTQYF
NA	TRBV29-1	many	TRBJ2-5	TGCAGCGTTGAGCCAGGGAGGGAGACCCAGTACTTC	CSVEPGRETQYF